This entry lists 20 T cell receptor beta chains sequenced from one sample in a study of CXCR3-negative and CXCR3-positive naive CD8 T cells (dated 2019 in TCRdb). Data came from a NextSeq 550. The Human TCR Profiling Kit (MiLaboratory) was used to prepare UMI-labeled 5' RACE TRB cDNA libraries. TCRdb reprocessed the sequencing reads and holds a single record per CDR3 protein sequence, with no DNA. The table of this sample itemizes 70,000 to 95,000 distinct CDR3 sequences. Of the sample, 1.6% falls within the top ten clones. The specimen sequenced was naive CXCR3- CD8+ T cells from blood. The cell subset or site label, read with the paper, signifies: CD45RO-CCR7+CD27+CD95- naive CD8+ T cells lacking CXCR3 (TNR3-). These receptors were obtained from a human donor in good health. Some clones in this sample may be carry-over from other donors' samples.

V gene TRBV29-1 combines with J gene TRBJ1-1; TCRdb names TRBD1, which stays unverified in the absence of DNA. The CDR3 has 13 amino acids. The germline CDR1 and CDR2 sequences are SQVTM and ANQGSEA. This CDR3 is CSVVGGLNTEAFF.

This chain uses TRBV5-4 with TRBJ2-7; TCRdb picks TRBD1, but there is no DNA to check that call. The length of the CDR3 is 13 residues. Germline loops: CDR1 SGHNT, CDR2 YYREEE (reference sequence). This CDR3 reads CASSFTGSHEQYF. Drawing the rest from reference TRBV5-4 and TRBJ2-7, the complete variable domain is ETGVTQSPTHLIKTRGQQVTLRCSSQSGHNTVSWYQQALGQGPQFIFQYYREEENGRGNFPPRFSGLQFPNYSSELNVNALELDDSALYLCASSFTGSHEQYFGPGTRLTVT.

This chain connects TRBV12-3 or TRBV12-4 to TRBJ2-1; TCRdb's D call, TRBD1, is unchecked because there is no DNA. CDR3 length: 13 amino acids. Here the CDR3 reads CASWDWGAEEQFF.

This chain links TRBV29-1 with TRBJ2-7; TCRdb's D call, TRBD1, is unchecked because there is no DNA. The CDR3 has 16 residues. Germline loops: CDR1 SQVTM, CDR2 ANQGSEA. The CDR3 region is CSVVGAVGGRSYEQYF.

CDR3: CASSEYFGPNEQYF. This chain uses TRBV2 with TRBJ2-7; TCRdb's D call of TRBD2 is untestable without DNA. This CDR3 has 14 residues. Germline V lookup: CDR1 SNHLY, CDR2 FYNNEI.

V usage is TRBV28 and J usage is TRBJ2-2. CDR1 and CDR2 (germline): MDHEN, SYDVKM. The CDR3 consists of 13 residues. This CDR3 is CASSFQSTGELFF. The full variable domain, rest sourced from reference TRBV28 and TRBJ2-2, is DVKVTQSSRYLVKRTGEKVFLECVQDMDHENMFWYRQDPGLGLRLIYFSYDVKMKEKGDIPEGYSVSREKKERFSLILESASTNQTSMYLCASSFQSTGELFFGEGSRLTVL.

The rearrangement links TRBV7-9 to TRBJ2-7; lacking DNA, the TRBD1 call made by TCRdb goes unchecked. Germline CDR1 is SEHNR and CDR2 is FQNEAQ (reference sequence). The length of the CDR3 is 15 residues. This CDR3 is CASSLPGTASYEQYF. Based on the CDR3 plus reference TRBV7-9 and TRBJ2-7, the full variable domain is DTGVSQNPRHKITKRGQNVTFRCDPISEHNRLYWYRQTLGQGPEFLTYFQNEAQLEKSRLLSDRFSAERPKGSFSTLEIQRTEQGDSAMYLCASSLPGTASYEQYFGPGTRLTVT.

The chain combines TRBV30 with TRBJ1-3; TCRdb proposes TRBD1, but this gene call is untestable without DNA. Germline lookup yields CDR1 GTSNPN and CDR2 SVGIG (reference sequence). The CDR3 spans 13 residues. CDR3: CAQTGTDGNTIYF.

The chain employs TRBV29-1 and TRBJ1-1; TCRdb's D call, TRBD1, is unchecked because there is no DNA. The length of the CDR3 is 11 residues. The germline gives CDR1 SQVTM, CDR2 ANQGSEA. CDR3 region: CSVRDRAGAFF.

The CDR3 sequence is CASSQSADTSNTGELFF. This chain uses TRBV4-1 with TRBJ2-2. The CDR3 sequence is 17 residues long. Germline CDR1 MGHRA, CDR2 YSYEKL.

J is TRBJ2-3 and V is TRBV7-8; the D call from TCRdb, TRBD2, cannot be confirmed without DNA. The CDR3 covers 15 residues. Germline assignment: CDR1 SGHVS and CDR2 FQNEAQ. The CDR3: CASSTGLGGADTQYF.

V gene TRBV6-1 combines with J gene TRBJ2-6; no DNA is available, so the TRBD1 call from TCRdb remains unchecked. This CDR3 is 16 amino acids long. CDR1 and CDR2 (germline): MNHNS, SASEGT. The CDR3 sequence is CASNAQGAPGANVLTF.

The V and J genes are TRBV29-1 and TRBJ2-1; with no DNA, the TCRdb D assignment of TRBD2 cannot be verified. This CDR3 comprises 13 residues. Germline CDR1 reads SQVTM; CDR2 reads ANQGSEA. The CDR3: CSVEGDLYIEQFF.

The CDR3 here is CSVVGALEGTDTQYF. V and J are TRBV29-1 and TRBJ2-3; TCRdb calls TRBD2, which cannot be checked without DNA. The CDR3 totals 15 residues. CDR1 is SQVTM and CDR2 is ANQGSEA in the germline V gene.

The chain combines TRBV29-1 with TRBJ2-2; checking the TCRdb D call of TRBD1 is not possible without DNA. The CDR3 runs 14 residues. Germline V gene lookup returns CDR1 SQVTM and CDR2 ANQGSEA. This CDR3 is CSVSEQGATGELSF.

The V call is TRBV5-1, the J call TRBJ2-1; TCRdb's D gene call, TRBD1, goes unchecked for lack of DNA. Per the germline V gene, CDR1 is SGHRS and CDR2 is YFSETQ. This CDR3 has 16 amino acids. This CDR3 is CASSLAFGKGSDEQFF.

V gene TRBV4-2 combines with J gene TRBJ2-7; TCRdb selects TRBD2, and the lack of DNA leaves this call unchecked. Germline values: CDR1 LGHNA, CDR2 YNFKEQ. CDR3 size: 15 residues. CDR3 loop: CASSQDPWEGNEQYF.

The chain links TRBV12-3 or TRBV12-4 to TRBJ2-1; the TCRdb D gene call, TRBD2, has no DNA to confirm it. This CDR3 spans 16 amino acids. The CDR3 loop reads CASSRLSSGGAYEQFF.

The V call is TRBV21-1, the J call TRBJ2-7; TCRdb designates TRBD1, a call that cannot be tested without DNA. TRBV21-1 is designated a pseudogene. This CDR3 region has 18 residues. Here the CDR3 reads CASSKAPSSGTGAFEQYF.

This chain joins TRBV18 and TRBJ1-6; TCRdb returns TRBD1, unconfirmable since there is no DNA. CDR1 and CDR2 from the germline V gene are KGHSH and LQKENI. This CDR3 is built from 16 residues. The CDR3 protein is CASSPPWGGFGSPLHF.